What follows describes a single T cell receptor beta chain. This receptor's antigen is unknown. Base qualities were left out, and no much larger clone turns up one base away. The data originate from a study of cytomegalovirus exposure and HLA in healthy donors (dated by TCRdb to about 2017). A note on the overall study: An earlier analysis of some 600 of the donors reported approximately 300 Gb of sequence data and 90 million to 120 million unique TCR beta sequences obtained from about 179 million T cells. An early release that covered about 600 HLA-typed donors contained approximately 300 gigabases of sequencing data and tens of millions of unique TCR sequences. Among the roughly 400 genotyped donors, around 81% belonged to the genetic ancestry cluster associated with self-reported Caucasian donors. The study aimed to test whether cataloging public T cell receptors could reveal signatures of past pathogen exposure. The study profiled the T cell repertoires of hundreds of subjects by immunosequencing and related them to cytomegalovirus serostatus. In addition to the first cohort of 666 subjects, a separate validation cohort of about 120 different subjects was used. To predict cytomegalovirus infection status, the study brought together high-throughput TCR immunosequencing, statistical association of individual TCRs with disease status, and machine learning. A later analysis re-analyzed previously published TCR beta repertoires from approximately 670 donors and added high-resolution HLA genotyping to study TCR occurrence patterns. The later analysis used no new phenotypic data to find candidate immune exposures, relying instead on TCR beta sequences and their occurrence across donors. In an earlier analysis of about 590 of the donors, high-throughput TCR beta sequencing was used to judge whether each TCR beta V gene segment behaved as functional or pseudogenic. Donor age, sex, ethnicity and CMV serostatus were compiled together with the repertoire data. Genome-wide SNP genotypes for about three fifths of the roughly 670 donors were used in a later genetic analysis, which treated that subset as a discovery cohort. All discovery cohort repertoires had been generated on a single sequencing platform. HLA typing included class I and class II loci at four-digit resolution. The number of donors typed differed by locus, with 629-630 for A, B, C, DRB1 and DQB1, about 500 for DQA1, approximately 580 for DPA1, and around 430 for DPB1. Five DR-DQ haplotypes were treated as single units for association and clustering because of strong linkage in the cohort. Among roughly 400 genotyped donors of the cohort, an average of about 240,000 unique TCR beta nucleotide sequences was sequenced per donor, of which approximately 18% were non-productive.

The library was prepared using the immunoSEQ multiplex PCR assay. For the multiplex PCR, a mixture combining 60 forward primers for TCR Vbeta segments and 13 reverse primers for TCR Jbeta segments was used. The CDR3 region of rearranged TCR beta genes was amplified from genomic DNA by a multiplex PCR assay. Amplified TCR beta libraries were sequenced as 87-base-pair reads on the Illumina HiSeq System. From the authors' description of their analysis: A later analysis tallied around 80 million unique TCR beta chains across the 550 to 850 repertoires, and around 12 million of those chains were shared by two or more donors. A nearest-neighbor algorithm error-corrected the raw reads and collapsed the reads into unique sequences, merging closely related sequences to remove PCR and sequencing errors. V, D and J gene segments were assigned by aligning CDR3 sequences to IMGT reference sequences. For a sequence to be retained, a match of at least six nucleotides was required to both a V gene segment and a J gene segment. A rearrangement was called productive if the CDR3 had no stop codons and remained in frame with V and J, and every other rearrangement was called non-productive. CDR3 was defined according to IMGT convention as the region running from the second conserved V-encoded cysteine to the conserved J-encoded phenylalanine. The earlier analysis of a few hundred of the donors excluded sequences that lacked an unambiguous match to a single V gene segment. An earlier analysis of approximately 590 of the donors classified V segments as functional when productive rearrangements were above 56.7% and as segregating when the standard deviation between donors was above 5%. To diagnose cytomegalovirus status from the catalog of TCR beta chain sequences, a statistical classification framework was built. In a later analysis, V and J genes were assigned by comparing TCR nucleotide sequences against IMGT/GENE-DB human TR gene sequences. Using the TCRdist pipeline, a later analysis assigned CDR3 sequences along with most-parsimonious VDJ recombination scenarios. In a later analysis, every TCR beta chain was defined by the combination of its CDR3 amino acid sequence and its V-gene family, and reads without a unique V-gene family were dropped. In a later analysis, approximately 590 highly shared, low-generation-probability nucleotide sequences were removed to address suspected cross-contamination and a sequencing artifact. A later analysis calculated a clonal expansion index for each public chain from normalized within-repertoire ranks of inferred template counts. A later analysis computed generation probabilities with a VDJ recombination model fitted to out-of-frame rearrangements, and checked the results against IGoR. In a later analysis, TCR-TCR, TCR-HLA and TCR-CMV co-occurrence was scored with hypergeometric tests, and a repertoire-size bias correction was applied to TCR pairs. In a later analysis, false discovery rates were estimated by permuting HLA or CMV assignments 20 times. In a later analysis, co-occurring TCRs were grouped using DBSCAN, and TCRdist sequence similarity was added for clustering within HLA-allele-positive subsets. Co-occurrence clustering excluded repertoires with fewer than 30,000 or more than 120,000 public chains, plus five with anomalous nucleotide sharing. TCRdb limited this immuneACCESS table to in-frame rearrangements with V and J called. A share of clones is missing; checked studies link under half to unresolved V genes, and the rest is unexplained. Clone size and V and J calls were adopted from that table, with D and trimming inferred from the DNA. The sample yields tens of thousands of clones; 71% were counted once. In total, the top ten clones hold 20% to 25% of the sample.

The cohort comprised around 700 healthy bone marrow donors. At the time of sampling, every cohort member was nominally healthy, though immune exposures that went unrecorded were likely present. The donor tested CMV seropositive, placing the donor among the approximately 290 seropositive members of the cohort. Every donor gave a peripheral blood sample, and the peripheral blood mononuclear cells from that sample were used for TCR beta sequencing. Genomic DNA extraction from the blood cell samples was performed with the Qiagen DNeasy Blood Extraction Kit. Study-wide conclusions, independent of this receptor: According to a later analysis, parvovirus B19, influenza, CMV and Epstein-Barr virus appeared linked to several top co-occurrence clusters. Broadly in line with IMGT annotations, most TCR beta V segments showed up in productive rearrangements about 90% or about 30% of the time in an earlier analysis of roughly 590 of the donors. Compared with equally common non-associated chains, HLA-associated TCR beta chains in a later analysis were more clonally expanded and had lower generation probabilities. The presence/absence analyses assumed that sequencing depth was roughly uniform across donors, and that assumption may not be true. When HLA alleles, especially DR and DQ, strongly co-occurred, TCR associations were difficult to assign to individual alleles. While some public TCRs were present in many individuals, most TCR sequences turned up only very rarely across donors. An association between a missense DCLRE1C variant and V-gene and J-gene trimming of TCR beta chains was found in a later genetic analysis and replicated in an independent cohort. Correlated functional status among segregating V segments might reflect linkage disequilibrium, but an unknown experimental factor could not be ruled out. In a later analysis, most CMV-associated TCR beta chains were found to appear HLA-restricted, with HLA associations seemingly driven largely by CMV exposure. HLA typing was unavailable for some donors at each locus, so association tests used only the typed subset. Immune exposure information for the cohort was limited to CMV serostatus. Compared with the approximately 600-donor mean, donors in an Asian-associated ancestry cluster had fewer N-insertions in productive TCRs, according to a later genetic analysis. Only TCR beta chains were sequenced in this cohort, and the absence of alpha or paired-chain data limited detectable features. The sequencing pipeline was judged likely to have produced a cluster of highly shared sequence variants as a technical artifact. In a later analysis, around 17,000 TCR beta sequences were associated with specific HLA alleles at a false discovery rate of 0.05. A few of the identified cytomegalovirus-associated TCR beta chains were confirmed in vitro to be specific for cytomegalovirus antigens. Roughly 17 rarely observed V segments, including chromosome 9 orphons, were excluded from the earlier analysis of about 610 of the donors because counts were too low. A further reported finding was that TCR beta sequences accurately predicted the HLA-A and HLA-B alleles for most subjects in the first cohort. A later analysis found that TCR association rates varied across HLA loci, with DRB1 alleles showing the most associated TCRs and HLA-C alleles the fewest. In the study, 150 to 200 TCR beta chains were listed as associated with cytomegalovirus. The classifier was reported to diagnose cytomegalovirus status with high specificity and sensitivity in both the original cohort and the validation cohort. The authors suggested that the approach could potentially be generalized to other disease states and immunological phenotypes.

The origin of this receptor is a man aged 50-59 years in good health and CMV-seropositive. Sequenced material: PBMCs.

The sequence in DNA is TGTGCCAGCAGCTTAGATAGAACGGACAGGGGGGATCAGCCCCAGCATTTT. It is translated as CASSLDRTDRGDQPQHF. Rearrangement joined TRBV11-2 to TRBJ1-5; TRBD1 fits 10 bases in the junction. V loses 0 bases at its end and J loses 5 bases; junction bases beyond the gene matches: 7. The CDR3 numbers 17 residues from cysteine through phenylalanine. The CDR3 DNA has 51 bases and is translated from base 1. Per the germline V gene, SGHAT is the CDR1 and FQNNGV is the CDR2. Full variable domain (CDR3 extended with the reference TRBV11-2 and TRBJ1-5 proteins): EAGVAQSPRYKIIEKRQSVAFWCNPISGHATLYWYQQILGQGPKLLIQFQNNGVVDDSQLPKDRFSAERLKGVDSTLKIQPAKLEDSAVYLCASSLDRTDRGDQPQHFGDGTRLSIL.